This passage covers 18 T cell receptor beta chains from one sample sequenced in a study of memory CD4+ T cells and cytomegalovirus serostatus (dated by TCRdb to the late 2010s). Library creation used the immunoSEQ multiplex PCR assay. TCRdb stores this immuneACCESS table with in-frame sequences only. Part of the clones is absent; in the studies checked, under half of the shortfall reflects unresolved V genes, and no reason is known for the rest. A total of over 65,000 clones appear in this sample, less than 90% of them only once. The top ten constitute roughly 0.85% of the sample. Single viable CD3+CD4+CD8-CD45RO+ cells were sorted as memory CD4+ T cells on a FACSAria II. Sequencing was done on a sample of memory CD4+ T cells from blood. The receptors were gathered from an adult in good health and CMV-seronegative.

A single count supports this clone. The CDR3 sequence: CASSLGGAGYTF. The CDR3 nucleotides read TGTGCCAGCAGCTTGGGGGGAGCTGGCTACACCTTC. The genes are TRBV5-6 and TRBJ1-2; D gene uncertain. This CDR3 region has 12 residues. The V gene lost 0 bases and the J gene lost 7 bases, with 7 bases spanning the gap. Per the germline V gene, CDR1 is SGHDT and CDR2 is YYEEEE.

In DNA, the CDR3 is TGTGCCAGCAGCCCCCGGGTCAGCTCTGGAAACACCATATATTTT. It translates to CASSPRVSSGNTIYF. The chain has TRBV7-2 and TRBJ1-3; D gene uncertain. Per germline, CDR1 SGHTA and CDR2 FQGNSA. The CDR3 extends over 15 amino acids. V shed 5 bases and J shed 0 bases, with 11 bases lying between them. Variable domain in full (rest from reference TRBV7-2 and TRBJ1-3): GAGVSQSPSNKVTEKGKDVELRCDPISGHTALYWYRQSLGQGLEFLIYFQGNSAPDKSGLPSDRFSAERTGGSVSTLTIQRTQQEDSAVYLCASSPRVSSGNTIYFGEGSWLTVV.

DNA of the CDR3: TGTGCCAGCAGCAATACATGGGCTGAAGCTTTCTTT. Its translation is CASSNTWAEAFF. The rearrangement links TRBV6-6 to TRBJ1-1; D gene uncertain. Germline assignment: CDR1 MNHNY and CDR2 SVGAGI (reference sequence). The CDR3 is 12 residues long. Trimming took 6 bases from V and 6 from J, leaving 11 bases between them.

Only one count was recorded for this clone. The rearrangement links TRBV2 to TRBJ1-4, with D hard to call. Germline assignment: CDR1 SNHLY and CDR2 FYNNEI. This CDR3 is 15 amino acids long. The V and J ends lost 4 bases and 5 bases respectively, with 14 bases between them. DNA of the CDR3: TGTGCCAGCAGTGCTAGGACCGCGTCCAATGAAAAACTGTTTTTT. It codes for CASSARTASNEKLFF.

The chain couples TRBV7-6 to TRBJ1-1; 8 bases map to TRBD1. The J segment lost 7 bases and the V segment lost 5 bases, leaving 6 bases of the junction unmatched. CDR3 length equals 13 residues. The germline gives CDR1 SGHVS, CDR2 FNYEAQ. The CDR3 nucleotides read TGTGCCAGCAGCACGACAGGGGTGGGTGAAGCTTTCTTT. This codes for CASSTTGVGEAFF.

The V call is TRBV7-9, the J call TRBJ2-7; D remains ambiguous. The length of the CDR3 is 14 residues. The V end lost 4 bases, the J end lost 4 bases, and 14 bases lay between the germline ends. Looked up from germline, CDR1 is SEHNR and CDR2 is FQNEAQ (reference sequence). CDR3 coding DNA: TGTGCCAGCAGCTCACCTAATCGTAGTTACGAGCAGTACTTC. Its protein product is CASSSPNRSYEQYF.

The V and J genes are TRBV9 and TRBJ2-5, with TRBD2 matching 14 bases. V was clipped by 4 bases and J by 4 bases; unmatched bases: 3. This CDR3 has 15 amino acids. Per germline, CDR1 SGDLS and CDR2 YYNGEE. The CDR3 region is CASSPTSGGVETQYF. The CDR3 DNA sequence: TGTGCCAGCAGCCCGACTAGCGGGGGGGTAGAGACCCAGTACTTC.

V usage is TRBV7-2 and J usage is TRBJ2-7, with 7 bases matching TRBD1. The V gene's germline CDR1 is SGHTA and CDR2 FQGNSA. This CDR3 contains 16 residues. J gave up 2 bases and V 3 bases, and 10 bases lay outside the gene matches. The CDR3 loop is CASSFTGAPDTYEQYF. The CDR3 nucleotides read TGTGCCAGCAGCTTCACAGGGGCCCCGGATACCTACGAGCAGTACTTC.

This chain joins TRBV5-6 and TRBJ1-4; D may be TRBD1 (5 bases). V dropped 1 base and J dropped 2 bases, with 9 bases sitting between them. This CDR3 comprises 15 residues. The V gene's germline CDR1 is SGHDT and CDR2 YYEEEE. The CDR3 region is CASSLLGETNEKLFF. CDR3 in DNA: TGTGCCAGCAGCTTGTTAGGGGAGACTAATGAAAAACTGTTTTTT. Full variable domain (rest looked up from reference TRBV5-6 and TRBJ1-4): DAGVTQSPTHLIKTRGQQVTLRCSPKSGHDTVSWYQQALGQGPQFIFQYYEEEERQRGNFPDRFSGHQFPNYSSELNVNALLLGDSALYLCASSLLGETNEKLFFGSGTQLSVL.

V and J are TRBV10-1 and TRBJ2-1, with 8 bases fitting TRBD2. The CDR3 contains 18 residues. The V gene's germline CDR1 is WNHNN and CDR2 SYGVQD (reference sequence). V dropped 3 bases and J dropped 3; count of bases not matched to a gene: 13. In DNA form, the CDR3 reads TGCGCCAGCAGTGACCCTCCCCCAGCGGGGGTAAACTACAATGAGCAGTTCTTC. Translating gives CASSDPPPAGVNYNEQFF.

The V call is TRBV30, the J call TRBJ1-5; no reliable D call. The CDR3 consists of 16 residues. V was cut by 0 bases and J by 2 bases, with 14 bases left in between. From germline, CDR1 is GTSNPN and CDR2 SVGIG (reference sequence). The CDR3 region is CAWSVRRERGNQPQHF. The CDR3, as DNA: TGTGCCTGGAGTGTACGGAGGGAAAGGGGCAATCAGCCCCAGCATTTT.

V gene TRBV28 combines with J gene TRBJ1-1, with D possibly being TRBD1 (6 bases). The ends were cut back, 5 bases at V and 3 bases at J, with 19 bases in the middle. Germline values: CDR1 MDHEN, CDR2 SYDVKM. The CDR3 contains 16 residues. CDR3 sequence reads: CASSAPWGGADTEAFF. The CDR3, as DNA: TGTGCCAGCAGTGCCCCATGGGGGGGGGCGGACACTGAAGCTTTCTTT.

The V and J genes are TRBV9 and TRBJ2-3; TRBD2 might be the D (6 bases). The V and J ends lost 4 bases and 2 bases respectively, with 20 bases between them. CDR3 length: 17 amino acids. Germline assignment: CDR1 SGDLS and CDR2 YYNGEE. The chain's CDR3 is CASSPRAGRDPTDTQYF. The CDR3 nucleotides read TGTGCCAGCAGCCCCCGTGCGGGGCGGGATCCCACAGATACGCAGTATTTT.

The chain combines TRBV20-1 with TRBJ1-4; D might be TRBD1 (6 bases). The CDR3 loop spans 11 amino acids. The germline V gene has CDR1 DFQATT and CDR2 SNEGSKA (reference sequence). V shed 7 bases and J shed 7 bases, with 10 bases lying between them. The CDR3 is CSVRTVEKLFF. Here the CDR3 DNA reads TGCAGTGTTCGGACAGTTGAAAAACTGTTTTTT.

The chain uses TRBV30 and TRBJ1-3; D unresolved. V was clipped by 4 bases and J by 5 bases, with 12 bases between them. CDR1 is GTSNPN and CDR2 is SVGIG in the germline V gene (reference sequence). The CDR3 is 13 amino acids. In DNA form, the CDR3 reads TGTGCCTGGAACCCAGGACCGAGAAACACCATATATTTT. The encoded protein is CAWNPGPRNTIYF.

The V and J genes are TRBV5-1 and TRBJ2-1, with 10 bases identical to TRBD2. CDR1 SGHRS and CDR2 YFSETQ come from the germline V gene. J was trimmed by 4 bases and V by 0 bases; bases with no gene match: 1. The CDR3 is made up of 15 amino acids. CDR3 residues: CASSLGLAGYNEQFF. CDR3 DNA sequence: TGCGCCAGCAGCTTGGGACTAGCGGGTTACAATGAGCAGTTCTTC.

The chain carries TRBV11-2 and TRBJ1-6; D might be TRBD1 (5 bases). This CDR3 is 14 amino acids long. Germline values: CDR1 SGHAT, CDR2 FQNNGV. The V end lost 2 bases, the J end lost 10 bases, and 12 bases lay between the germline ends. In DNA, the CDR3 is TGTGCCAGCAGCTTACTAGGGCGGGGGTCACCCCTCCACTTT. It is translated as CASSLLGRGSPLHF.

The V call is TRBV19, the J call TRBJ1-5; D gene uncertain. CDR3 length: 13 residues. In germline, CDR1 is LNHDA, CDR2 SQIVND (reference sequence). V was cut by 6 bases and J by 5 bases, with 11 bases left in between. This chain's CDR3 is CASRVRRDQPQHF. In nucleotides, the CDR3 is TGTGCCAGTAGGGTGCGGCGGGATCAGCCCCAGCATTTT.